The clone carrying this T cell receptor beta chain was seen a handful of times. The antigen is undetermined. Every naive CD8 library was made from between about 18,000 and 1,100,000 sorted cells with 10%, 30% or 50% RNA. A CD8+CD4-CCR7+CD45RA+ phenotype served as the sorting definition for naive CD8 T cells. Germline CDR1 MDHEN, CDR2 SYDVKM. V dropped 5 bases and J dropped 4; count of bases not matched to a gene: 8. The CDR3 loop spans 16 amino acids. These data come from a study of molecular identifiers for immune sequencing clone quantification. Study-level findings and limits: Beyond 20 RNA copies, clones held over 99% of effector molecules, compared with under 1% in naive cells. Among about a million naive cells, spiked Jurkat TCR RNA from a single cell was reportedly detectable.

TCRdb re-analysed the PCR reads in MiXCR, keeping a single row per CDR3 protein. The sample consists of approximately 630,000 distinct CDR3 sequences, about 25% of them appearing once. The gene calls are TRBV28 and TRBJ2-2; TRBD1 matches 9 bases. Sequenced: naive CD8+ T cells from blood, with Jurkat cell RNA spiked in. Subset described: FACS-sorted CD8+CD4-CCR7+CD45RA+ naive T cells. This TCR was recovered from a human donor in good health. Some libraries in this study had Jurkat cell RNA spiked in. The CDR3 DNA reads TGTGCCAGCAGTCTGGGACAGGGTCAGGGCACCGGGGAGCTGTTTTTT. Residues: CASSLGQGQGTGELFF. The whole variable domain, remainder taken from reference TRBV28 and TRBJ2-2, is DVKVTQSSRYLVKRTGEKVFLECVQDMDHENMFWYRQDPGLGLRLIYFSYDVKMKEKGDIPEGYSVSREKKERFSLILESASTNQTSMYLCASSLGQGQGTGELFFGEGSRLTVL.